The 22 T cell receptor beta chains presented below share a single source sample, sequenced in a study of T-cell reconstitution after alpha-beta-depleted transplantation in children. TCRbeta library preparation incorporated unique molecular identifiers. TCRdb ran MiXCR on the PCR reads and lists one entry per CDR3 protein. The sample consists of about 180,000 distinct CDR3 sequences, over 8.5% of them appearing once. The starting material was PBMCs, obtained before TCRalphabeta/CD19-depleted stem cell transplant. The receptor set was obtained from a boy between 2 and 10 years old with acute myeloid leukemia, due to receive a stem cell transplant.

This clonotype was recorded at least ten times. This sequence joins TRBV28 and TRBJ2-5; D not certain. Germline lookup yields CDR1 MDHEN and CDR2 SYDVKM. The CDR3 consists of 17 residues. Trimming cost V 5 bases and J 2 bases, with 21 bases left between them. This chain's CDR3 is CASSPDPRADGQETQYF. Here the CDR3 DNA reads TGTGCCAGCAGTCCCGACCCCCGGGCTGACGGTCAAGAGACCCAGTACTTC.

CDR3 sequence: CSARRWTNSGNTIYF. The CDR3 nucleotides are TGCAGTGCCCGACGGTGGACCAACTCTGGAAACACCATATATTTT. The rearrangement links TRBV20-1 to TRBJ1-3; unclear D gene. Germline CDR1 and CDR2: DFQATT and SNEGSKA (reference sequence). The CDR3 has 15 residues. V lost 6 bases and J 0 bases, leaving 15 bases between the germline ends.

This clonotype was seen a few times. The chain combines TRBV7-3 with TRBJ2-1, with a tentative D call TRBD1 (7 bases). This CDR3 contains 15 residues. CDR1 is SGHTA, CDR2 FQGTGA, per germline. V was shortened by 4 bases and J by 2 bases, with 12 bases between the two germline ends. The CDR3 DNA reads TGTGCCAGCAGCTCAGGGGGAGGCCCCTACAATGAGCAGTTCTTC. Translating it yields CASSSGGGPYNEQFF.

This clonotype appeared many times. The chain employs TRBV27 and TRBJ2-3, with 10 bases matching TRBD2. CDR1 MNHEY and CDR2 SMNVEV come from the germline V gene (reference sequence). This CDR3 spans 16 amino acids. V trimming: 0 bases; J trimming: 2 bases; junction bases outside the gene matches: 2. CDR3 region: CASSLSGLADTDTQYF. CDR3 DNA sequence: TGTGCCAGCAGTTTATCCGGACTAGCGGACACAGATACGCAGTATTTT.

This clonotype was found many times. The V call is TRBV5-1, the J call TRBJ2-1, with 7 positions matching TRBD2. V dropped 4 bases and J dropped 3; count of bases not matched to a gene: 7. The germline CDR1 and CDR2 sequences are SGHRS and YFSETQ. The length of the CDR3 is 15 residues. The CDR3 region is CASSLRSGNYNEQFF. In nucleotides, the CDR3 is TGCGCCAGCAGCCTCCGAAGCGGGAACTACAATGAGCAGTTCTTC. The full variable domain, rest sourced from reference TRBV5-1 and TRBJ2-1, is KAGVTQTPRYLIKTRGQQVTLSCSPISGHRSVSWYQQTPGQGLQFLFEYFSETQRNKGNFPGRFSGRQFSNSRSEMNVSTLELGDSALYLCASSLRSGNYNEQFFGPGTRLTVL.

This clonotype was recorded at least ten times. The gene calls are TRBV29-1 and TRBJ2-1, with D uncertain. V lost 7 bases and J 0 bases, leaving 10 bases between the germline ends. The germline CDR1 and CDR2 sequences are SQVTM and ANQGSEA. This CDR3 is 13 amino acids long. CDR3 in amino acids: CSAGPYSYNEQFF. Written as DNA, the CDR3 is TGCAGCGCTGGACCCTACTCCTACAATGAGCAGTTCTTC.

Turning to this clonotype: This clone may be a read error of a much larger clone one base away. The J gene is TRBJ2-3, the V gene TRBV12-5; D call uncertain. V shed 7 bases and J shed 3 bases, with 11 bases lying between them. This CDR3 is built from 13 residues. Germline CDR1 and CDR2: LGHNT and FRNRAP. This CDR3 reads CASAVVVTDTQYF. The CDR3 DNA is TGTGCTAGTGCCGTCGTGGTTACAGATACGCAGTATTTT.

This clonotype showed up many times. This sequence joins TRBV18 and TRBJ1-6, with TRBD1 matching 11 bases. J was trimmed by 12 bases and V by 3 bases; bases with no gene match: 4. The CDR3 spans 14 residues. Germline V gene data show CDR1 as KGHSH and CDR2 as LQKENI. This CDR3 reads CASSPGQGDVPLHF. The CDR3 DNA reads TGTGCCAGCTCACCGGGACAGGGGGACGTACCCCTCCACTTT.

V usage is TRBV2 and J usage is TRBJ2-7; a possible D gene is TRBD2 (7 bases). CDR1 is SNHLY, CDR2 FYNNEI, per germline. V lost 10 bases to trimming and J lost 6 bases, with 19 bases between them. The CDR3 is 13 amino acids. The CDR3 nucleotides read TGTGCCATCTGCAAAGGGGGAGGGTCCGAGCAGTACTTC. Translating gives CAICKGGGSEQYF. The complete variable domain, with remaining parts taken from reference TRBV2 and TRBJ2-7, reads EPEVTQTPSHQVTQMGQEVILRCVPISNHLYFYWYRQILGQKVEFLVSFYNNEISEKSEIFDDQFSVERPDGSNFTLKIRSTKLEDSAMYFCAICKGGGSEQYFGPGTRLTVT.

This clonotype was found many times. J is TRBJ2-3 and V is TRBV5-4; TRBD2 matches 10 bases. V lost 4 bases to trimming and J lost 3 bases; unmatched junction nucleotides: 5. There are 15 residues in the CDR3. Per germline, CDR1 SGHNT and CDR2 YYREEE (reference sequence). This CDR3 reads CASSRPGLATDTQYF. Here the CDR3 DNA reads TGTGCCAGCAGCAGACCGGGACTAGCGACAGATACGCAGTATTTT.

This clonotype showed up many times. The genes are TRBV12-3 or TRBV12-4 and TRBJ2-4, with D unclear. Trimming removed 2 bases at V and 0 bases at J, with 11 bases between. CDR3 size: 16 residues. The CDR3, as DNA: TGTGCCAGCAGTTTACGGCGGAGCTTAGCCAAAAACATTCAGTACTTC. This translates into CASSLRRSLAKNIQYF.

This clonotype was counted many times. This chain joins TRBV15 and TRBJ1-5, with D tentatively TRBD1 (6 bases). CDR3 length: 16 amino acids. Germline assignment: CDR1 LNHNV and CDR2 YYDKDF (reference sequence). The V gene lost 0 bases and the J gene lost 7 bases, with 16 bases spanning the gap. CDR3 DNA sequence: TGTGCCACCAGCAGAGATAAAGCAGGGGCGTCACAGCCCCAGCATTTT. This sequence encodes CATSRDKAGASQPQHF.

This clonotype was found many times. This chain joins TRBV5-1 and TRBJ1-2; no clear D. V shed 0 bases and J shed 6 bases, with 9 bases lying between them. Germline V gene lookup returns CDR1 SGHRS and CDR2 YFSETQ. This CDR3 is 13 amino acids long. The CDR3 coding sequence is TGCGCCAGCAGCTTGGGGTCGGGTAATGGCTACACCTTC. Its translation: CASSLGSGNGYTF.

The CDR3: CASTNRAAGNTIYF. The CDR3 region has the DNA TGTGCCAGTACAAACAGGGCGGCTGGAAACACCATATATTTT. The chain recombines TRBV19 with TRBJ1-3; tentatively, D is TRBD1 (6 bases). The V gene lost 7 bases and the J gene lost 2 bases, with 12 bases spanning the gap. Germline CDR1 LNHDA, CDR2 SQIVND (reference sequence). This CDR3 is built from 14 residues.

Many counts were recorded for this clonotype. The CDR3 region has the DNA TGTGCCAGCAGCCCCCGGGAGCGGGAAGGGCAGTTCTTC. Protein: CASSPREREGQFF. V usage is TRBV7-9 and J usage is TRBJ2-1, with 7 bases matching TRBD2. J lost 12 bases, V lost 5 bases, and 10 bases had no gene match. Looked up from germline, CDR1 is SEHNR and CDR2 is FQNEAQ (reference sequence). The CDR3 sequence is 13 residues long.

This clonotype was recorded at least ten times. The chain links TRBV19 to TRBJ2-1, with D possibly matching TRBD1 (5 bases). There are 13 residues in the CDR3. Deletions cut 5 bases from V and 8 bases from J, with 13 bases between. Per germline, CDR1 LNHDA and CDR2 SQIVND (reference sequence). The CDR3 DNA reads as TGTGCCAGTAGTGTGTTTCAGGGATATGAGCAGTTCTTC. This translates into CASSVFQGYEQFF.

This chain links TRBV3-1 with TRBJ2-2; tentative D call: TRBD1 (6 bases). In germline, CDR1 is LGHDT, CDR2 YNNKEL (reference sequence). This CDR3 is built from 15 residues. V was trimmed by 8 bases and J by 6 bases, leaving 19 bases between them. The CDR3 DNA is TGTGCCAGCTGCCGGAGAGGGGCAGGGGCCGGGGAGCTGTTTTTT. Translation gives CASCRRGAGAGELFF.

There are a few counts of this clonotype. V and J are TRBV2 and TRBJ2-7, with D possibly TRBD2 on 5 matching bases. The CDR3 length is 15 residues. Germline V gene lookup returns CDR1 SNHLY and CDR2 FYNNEI. The V gene lost 7 bases and the J gene lost 0 bases, with 16 bases spanning the gap. In DNA, the CDR3 is TGTGCCAGCATTGAGGGAACCATACTCTCCTACGAGCAGTACTTC. The encoded protein is CASIEGTILSYEQYF. Complete variable domain (other parts from reference TRBV2 and TRBJ2-7): EPEVTQTPSHQVTQMGQEVILRCVPISNHLYFYWYRQILGQKVEFLVSFYNNEISEKSEIFDDQFSVERPDGSNFTLKIRSTKLEDSAMYFCASIEGTILSYEQYFGPGTRLTVT.

The chain employs TRBV7-6 and TRBJ2-1; tentatively, D is TRBD1 (5 bases). The CDR3 spans 16 residues. The V end was cut by 0 bases, the J end by 8 bases, with 17 bases between. Germline assignment: CDR1 SGHVS and CDR2 FNYEAQ. CDR3 protein: CASSLALAGMVHEQFF. CDR3 DNA: TGTGCCAGCAGCTTAGCTTTGGCAGGGATGGTGCATGAGCAGTTCTTC.

This clonotype was recorded at least ten times. The chain couples TRBV11-2 to TRBJ1-1; D ambiguous. Looked up from germline, CDR1 is SGHAT and CDR2 is FQNNGV. CDR3 length: 17 amino acids. V dropped 3 bases and J dropped 3 bases, with 20 bases sitting between them. Here the CDR3 DNA reads TGTGCCAGCAGCTTTAATCGTGGGCTTTGGGGTGACACTGAAGCTTTCTTT. As protein: CASSFNRGLWGDTEAFF.

This chain connects TRBV18 to TRBJ2-6, with 7 bases matching TRBD2. Trimming at V came to 1 base and at J to 3 bases, leaving 0 bases not matched to a gene. Germline loops: CDR1 KGHSH, CDR2 LQKENI. The CDR3 loop spans 15 amino acids. The CDR3 region is CASSPQRGGANVLTF. The CDR3 coding sequence is TGTGCCAGCTCACCACAGCGGGGTGGGGCCAACGTCCTGACTTTC.

The chain links TRBV5-1 to TRBJ2-1; D is perhaps TRBD1 or TRBD2 (7 bases each). CDR1 and CDR2 from the germline V gene are SGHRS and YFSETQ. Deletions cut 0 bases from V and 7 bases from J, with 17 bases between. The CDR3 runs 16 residues. CDR3 loop: CASSLVVSGGGNEQFF. As DNA, the CDR3 is TGCGCCAGCAGCTTGGTTGTGTCAGGGGGAGGGAATGAGCAGTTCTTC.